The clone carrying this T cell receptor (beta chain) was counted at least ten times. The sample belongs to a study of breast tumors, draining lymph nodes, adjacent tissues. TCRdb analysed the multiplex PCR reads with MiXCR anew, one entry per CDR3 protein. Here the sample spans under 75,000 distinct CDR3 sequences, roughly 59% being singletons. Germline CDR1 SGDLS, CDR2 YYNGEE. The CDR3 consists of 16 residues. Trimming took 0 bases from V and 6 from J, leaving 17 bases between them. Sequencing used breast tumor tissue. V gene TRBV9 combines with J gene TRBJ2-3; maybe TRBD2 (6 bases). The TCR originated in a female donor with breast cancer. Some clones in this sample may be carry-over from other donors' samples. CDR3 amino acids: CASSVVAGPDTDTQYF. CDR3 nucleotides: TGTGCCAGCAGCGTAGTTGCGGGACCCGACACGGATACGCAGTATTTT.